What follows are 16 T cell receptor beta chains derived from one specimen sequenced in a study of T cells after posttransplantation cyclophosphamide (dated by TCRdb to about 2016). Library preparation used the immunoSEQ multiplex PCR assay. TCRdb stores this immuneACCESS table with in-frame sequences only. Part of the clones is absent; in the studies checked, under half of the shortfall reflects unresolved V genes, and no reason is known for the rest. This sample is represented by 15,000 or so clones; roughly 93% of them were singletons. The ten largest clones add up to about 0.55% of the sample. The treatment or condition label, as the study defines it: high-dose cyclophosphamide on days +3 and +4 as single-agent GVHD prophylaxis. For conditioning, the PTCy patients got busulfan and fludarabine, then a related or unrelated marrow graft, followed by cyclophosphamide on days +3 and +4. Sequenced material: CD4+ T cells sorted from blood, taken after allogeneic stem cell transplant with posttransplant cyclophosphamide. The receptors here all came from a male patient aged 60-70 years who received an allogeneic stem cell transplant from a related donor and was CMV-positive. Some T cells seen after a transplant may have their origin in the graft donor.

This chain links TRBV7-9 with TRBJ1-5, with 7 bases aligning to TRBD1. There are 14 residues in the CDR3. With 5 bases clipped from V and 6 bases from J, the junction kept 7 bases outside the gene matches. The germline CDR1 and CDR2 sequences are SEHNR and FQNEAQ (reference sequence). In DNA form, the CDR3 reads TGTGCCAGCAGCCTCGACAGGGTCGGTCAGCCCCAGCATTTT. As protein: CASSLDRVGQPQHF.

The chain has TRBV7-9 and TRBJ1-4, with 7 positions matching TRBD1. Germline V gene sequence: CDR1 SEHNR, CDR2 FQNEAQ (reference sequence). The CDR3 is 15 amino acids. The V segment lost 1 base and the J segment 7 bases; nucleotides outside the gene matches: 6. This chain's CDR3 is CASSLGGRGSEKLFF. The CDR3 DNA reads TGTGCCAGCAGCTTAGGCGGCAGGGGGTCTGAAAAACTGTTTTTT.

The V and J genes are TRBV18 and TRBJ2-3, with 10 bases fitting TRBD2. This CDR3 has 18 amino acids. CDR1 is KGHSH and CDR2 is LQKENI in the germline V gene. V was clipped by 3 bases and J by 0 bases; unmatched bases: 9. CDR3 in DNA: TGTGCCAGCTCACCCCGAGGTAGCGGGGGGATTAGCACAGATACGCAGTATTTT. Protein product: CASSPRGSGGISTDTQYF.

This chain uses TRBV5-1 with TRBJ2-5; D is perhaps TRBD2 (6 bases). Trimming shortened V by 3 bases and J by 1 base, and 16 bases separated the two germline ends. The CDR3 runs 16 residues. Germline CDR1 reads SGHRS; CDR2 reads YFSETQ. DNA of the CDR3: TGCGCCAGCAGCTCCGCCGGGGTGGGGGGCCAAGAGACCCAGTACTTC. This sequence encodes CASSSAGVGGQETQYF.

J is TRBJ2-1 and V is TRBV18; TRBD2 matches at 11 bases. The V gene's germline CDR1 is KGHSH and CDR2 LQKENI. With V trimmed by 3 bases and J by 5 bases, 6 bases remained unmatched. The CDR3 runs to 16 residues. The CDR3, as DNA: TGTGCCAGCTCACCTCCGGGGACTAGCGGCCACAATGAGCAGTTCTTC. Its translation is CASSPPGTSGHNEQFF.

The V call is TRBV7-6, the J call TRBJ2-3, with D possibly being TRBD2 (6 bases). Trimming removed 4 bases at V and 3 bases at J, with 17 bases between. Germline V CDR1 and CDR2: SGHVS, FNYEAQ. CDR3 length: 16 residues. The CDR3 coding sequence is TGTGCCAGCAGCTCGGGTCCGGTGGAGGGTACAGATACGCAGTATTTT. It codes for CASSSGPVEGTDTQYF. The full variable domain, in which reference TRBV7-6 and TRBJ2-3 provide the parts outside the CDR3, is GAGVSQSPRYKVTKRGQDVALRCDPISGHVSLYWYRQALGQGPEFLTYFNYEAQQDKSGLPNDRFSAERPEGSISTLTIQRTEQRDSAMYRCASSSGPVEGTDTQYFGPGTRLTVL.

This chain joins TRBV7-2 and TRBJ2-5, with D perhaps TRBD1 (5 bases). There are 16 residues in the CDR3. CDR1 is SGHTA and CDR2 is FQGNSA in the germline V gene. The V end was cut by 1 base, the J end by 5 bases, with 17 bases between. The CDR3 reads CASSLEVTGARETQYF. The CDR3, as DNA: TGTGCCAGCAGCTTAGAAGTTACTGGGGCCCGGGAGACCCAGTACTTC.

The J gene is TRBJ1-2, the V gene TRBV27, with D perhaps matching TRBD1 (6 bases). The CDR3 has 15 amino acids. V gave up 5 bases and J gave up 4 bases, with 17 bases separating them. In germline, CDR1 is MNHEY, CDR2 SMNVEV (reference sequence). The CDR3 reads CASSKLTGTSYGYTF. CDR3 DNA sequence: TGTGCCAGCAGTAAGCTTACAGGGACCTCCTATGGCTACACCTTC.

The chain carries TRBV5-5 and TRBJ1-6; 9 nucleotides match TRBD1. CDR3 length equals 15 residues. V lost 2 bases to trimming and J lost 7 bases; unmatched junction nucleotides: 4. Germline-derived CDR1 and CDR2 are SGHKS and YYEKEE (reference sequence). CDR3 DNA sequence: TGTGCCAGCAGCTTCAGGACAGGGGTAAATTCACCCCTCCACTTT. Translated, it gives CASSFRTGVNSPLHF.

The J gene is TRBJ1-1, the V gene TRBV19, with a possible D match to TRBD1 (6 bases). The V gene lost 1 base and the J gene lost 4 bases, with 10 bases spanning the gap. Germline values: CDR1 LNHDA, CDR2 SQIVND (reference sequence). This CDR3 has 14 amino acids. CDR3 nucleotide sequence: TGTGCCAGTAGTATAGGAAGGGGGAGCACTGAAGCTTTCTTT. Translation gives CASSIGRGSTEAFF.

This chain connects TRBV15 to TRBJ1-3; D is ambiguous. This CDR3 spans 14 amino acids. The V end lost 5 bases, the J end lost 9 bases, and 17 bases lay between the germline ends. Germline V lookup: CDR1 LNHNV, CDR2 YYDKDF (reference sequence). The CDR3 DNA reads TGTGCCACCAGCCCCCGTCCCGAGGGTACCACCATATATTTT. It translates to CATSPRPEGTTIYF.

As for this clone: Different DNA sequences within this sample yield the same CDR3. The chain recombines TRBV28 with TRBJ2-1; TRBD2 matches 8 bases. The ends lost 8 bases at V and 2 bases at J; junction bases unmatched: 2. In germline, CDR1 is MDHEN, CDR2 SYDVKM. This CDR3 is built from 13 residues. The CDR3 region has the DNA TGTGCCAGCCGGGGGGGTACCTACAATGAGCAGTTCTTC. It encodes CASRGGTYNEQFF.

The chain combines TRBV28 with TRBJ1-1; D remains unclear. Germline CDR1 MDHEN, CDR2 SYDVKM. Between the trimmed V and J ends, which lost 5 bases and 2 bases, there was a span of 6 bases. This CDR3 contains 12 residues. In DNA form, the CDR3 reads TGTGCCAGCAGTATACTAAACACTGAAGCTTTCTTT. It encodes CASSILNTEAFF.

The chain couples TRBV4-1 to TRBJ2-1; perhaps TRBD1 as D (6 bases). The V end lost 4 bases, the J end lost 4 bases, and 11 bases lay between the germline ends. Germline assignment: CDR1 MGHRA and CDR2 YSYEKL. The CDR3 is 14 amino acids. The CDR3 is CASSPQGPYNEQFF. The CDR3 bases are TGCGCCAGCAGCCCGCAGGGGCCTTACAATGAGCAGTTCTTC.

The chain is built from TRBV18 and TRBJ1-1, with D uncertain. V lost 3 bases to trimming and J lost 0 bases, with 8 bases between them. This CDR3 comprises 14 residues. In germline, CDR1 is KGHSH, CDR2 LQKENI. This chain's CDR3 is CASSPDGLNTEAFF. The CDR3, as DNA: TGTGCCAGCTCACCCGACGGGTTGAACACTGAAGCTTTCTTT.

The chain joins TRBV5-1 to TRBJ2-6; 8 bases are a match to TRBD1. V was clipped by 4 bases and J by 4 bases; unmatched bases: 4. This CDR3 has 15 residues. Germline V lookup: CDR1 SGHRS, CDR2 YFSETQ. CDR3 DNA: TGCGCCAGCAGCCGGACAGGGACAGGGGCCAACGTCCTGACTTTC. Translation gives CASSRTGTGANVLTF.